Included here is one T cell receptor (beta chain) sequence, with context. These data belong to a study of cytomegalovirus exposure and HLA in healthy donors. Study as a whole: As an earlier analysis found, about 200 million T cells yielded about 100 million unique TCR beta sequences.

The PCR employed 60 Vbeta primers together with 13 Jbeta primers. Clones were sequenced by immunoSEQ multiplex PCR, and TCRdb holds only the in-frame ones, with some missing. Of approximately 100,000 clones listed, around three fifths were seen once; the top ten hold about 3.9%. The CDR3 contains 16 residues. V was cut by 6 bases and J by 5 bases, with 22 bases left in between. Germline-derived CDR1 and CDR2 are SEHNR and FQNEAQ (reference sequence). This clonotype originated in a man between 25 and 39 years old in good health and CMV-seronegative. The chain couples TRBV7-9 to TRBJ2-5, with D perhaps matching TRBD1 (8 bases). The sequenced sample was PBMCs. CDR3 nucleotides: TGTGCCAGCAGTCGAGCGGGGACAGGTCGAGAGGAGACCCAGTACTTC. It specifies CASSRAGTGREETQYF.